The 12 T cell receptor beta chains in this list originate from one sample, sequenced in a study of response to subunit inactivated influenza vaccine. MiXCR, run by TCRdb on the RT-PCR reads, gives a single entry per CDR3 protein. The repertoire holds some 640,000 distinct CDR3 sequences, roughly 14% seen once, with 5.5% to 7% in the top ten. The specimen comprised PBMCs from blood, sampled approximately 15 days before vaccination. Receptor source: a man aged 50 or older who received an inactivated influenza vaccine.

This clonotype has only a few counts. The rearrangement uses TRBV20-1 and TRBJ2-1; weak D call: TRBD1 (6 bases). V was cut by 3 bases and J by 9 bases, with 18 bases left in between. CDR3 length: 14 residues. Germline CDR1 is DFQATT and CDR2 is SNEGSKA (reference sequence). The CDR3, as DNA: TGCAGTGCTAGTGGTCAGGGGTGGATTAGTGAGCAGTTCTTC. It is translated as CSASGQGWISEQFF.

This clonotype has at least ten counts. V is TRBV12-3 or TRBV12-4 and J is TRBJ2-7, with unresolved D. CDR3 length: 12 amino acids. V gave up 5 bases and J gave up 1 base, with 6 bases separating them. The DNA of the CDR3 is TGTGCCAGCAGTGGGCGGTCCTACGAGCAGTACTTC. Residues: CASSGRSYEQYF.

This clonotype was recorded a few times. The chain employs TRBV29-1 and TRBJ1-1; no reliable D call. The CDR3 spans 13 residues. Germline lookup yields CDR1 SQVTM and CDR2 ANQGSEA. V gave up 6 bases and J gave up 6 bases, with 17 bases separating them. The CDR3 coding sequence is TGCAGCGTCCGTTTTGCGGTAGTCTCTGAAGCTTTCTTT. Amino acid sequence: CSVRFAVVSEAFF.

This clonotype occurred a few times. This CDR3 reads CASSWGLGAYNEQFF. DNA of the CDR3: TGTGCCAGCAGCTGGGGACTAGGTGCCTACAATGAGCAGTTCTTC. The chain uses TRBV7-2 and TRBJ2-1; 8 nucleotides line up with TRBD2. The germline CDR1 and CDR2 sequences are SGHTA and FQGNSA. This CDR3 spans 15 amino acids. V was clipped by 4 bases and J by 2 bases; unmatched bases: 4.

The chain uses TRBV5-5 and TRBJ2-7; 10 bases match TRBD2. Germline V gene data show CDR1 as SGHKS and CDR2 as YYEKEE (reference sequence). The CDR3 length is 18 residues. Unmatched junction bases numbered 9, after V lost 0 bases and J lost 0 bases. The CDR3 nucleotides are TGTGCCAGCAGCTTGGATAGGGCTAGCGGGAGCATCTCCTACGAGCAGTACTTC. Encoded protein: CASSLDRASGSISYEQYF.

The chain couples TRBV6-2 or TRBV6-3 to TRBJ2-6, with D possibly matching TRBD1 (6 bases). The germline V and J ends were trimmed by 2 bases and 1 base, with 24 bases remaining between them. This CDR3 region has 21 residues. Germline values: CDR1 MNHEY, CDR2 SVGEGT. For the CDR3, the DNA is TGTGCCAGCAGTTACCCTCGCTCTGTAGGACAGCCGCCTTCTGGGGCCAACGTCCTGACTTTC. Residues: CASSYPRSVGQPPSGANVLTF.

The gene calls are TRBV5-1 and TRBJ2-2; D gene uncertain. This CDR3 has 14 amino acids. Germline CDR1 and CDR2: SGHRS and YFSETQ. Trimming took 6 bases from V and 4 from J, leaving 13 bases between them. The CDR3 loop reads CASTPKDLTGELFF. As DNA, the CDR3 is TGCGCCAGCACCCCCAAAGATCTCACCGGGGAGCTGTTTTTT.

At least ten counts were recorded for this clonotype. The chain combines TRBV3-1 with TRBJ2-3; D uncertain. The germline CDR1 and CDR2 sequences are LGHDT and YNNKEL (reference sequence). The germline V and J ends were trimmed by 4 bases and 1 base, with 6 bases remaining between them. The CDR3 sequence is 13 residues long. CDR3: CASSPTRTDTQYF. CDR3 DNA: TGTGCCAGCAGCCCGACGCGCACAGATACGCAGTATTTT.

This clonotype occurred a few times. This sequence joins TRBV7-8 and TRBJ2-1, with D unclear. Trimming took 7 bases from V and 9 from J, leaving 10 bases between them. Germline values: CDR1 SGHVS, CDR2 FQNEAQ. This CDR3 is built from 11 residues. In DNA, the CDR3 is TGTGCCAGCACAGCGTCTCTTGAGCAGTTCTTC. Translating it yields CASTASLEQFF.

This clonotype has a handful of counts. The chain recombines TRBV15 with TRBJ2-3; 9 bases line up with TRBD2. The germline gives CDR1 LNHNV, CDR2 YYDKDF (reference sequence). The CDR3 is made up of 16 amino acids. Germline trimming cut 5 bases from V and 3 bases from J; bases unmatched to any gene: 9. In nucleotides, the CDR3 is TGTGCCACCAGCGGATGGGGTCTAGCGGGGACAGATACGCAGTATTTT. Translating gives CATSGWGLAGTDTQYF.

This chain connects TRBV4-3 to TRBJ1-1; D might be TRBD1 (6 bases). From germline, CDR1 is LGHNA and CDR2 YSLEER. The CDR3 sequence is 15 residues long. The V end lost 0 bases, the J end lost 5 bases, and 13 bases lay between the germline ends. CDR3 sequence: CASSQEQGFRTEAFF. Here the CDR3 DNA reads TGCGCCAGCAGCCAAGAGCAGGGGTTCCGGACTGAAGCTTTCTTT.

This clonotype has only a few counts. The genes are TRBV7-9 and TRBJ2-1; 8 bases agree with TRBD2. From germline, CDR1 is SEHNR and CDR2 FQNEAQ (reference sequence). V dropped 4 bases and J dropped 10; count of bases not matched to a gene: 9. The CDR3 totals 14 residues. CDR3 DNA sequence: TGTGCCAGCAGCTGGGTCGGGGGGGCCCGGGAGCAGTTCTTC. Its translation: CASSWVGGAREQFF. Looking up the rest from reference TRBV7-9 and TRBJ2-1 gives the full variable domain: DTGVSQNPRHKITKRGQNVTFRCDPISEHNRLYWYRQTLGQGPEFLTYFQNEAQLEKSRLLSDRFSAERPKGSFSTLEIQRTEQGDSAMYLCASSWVGGAREQFFGPGTRLTVL.